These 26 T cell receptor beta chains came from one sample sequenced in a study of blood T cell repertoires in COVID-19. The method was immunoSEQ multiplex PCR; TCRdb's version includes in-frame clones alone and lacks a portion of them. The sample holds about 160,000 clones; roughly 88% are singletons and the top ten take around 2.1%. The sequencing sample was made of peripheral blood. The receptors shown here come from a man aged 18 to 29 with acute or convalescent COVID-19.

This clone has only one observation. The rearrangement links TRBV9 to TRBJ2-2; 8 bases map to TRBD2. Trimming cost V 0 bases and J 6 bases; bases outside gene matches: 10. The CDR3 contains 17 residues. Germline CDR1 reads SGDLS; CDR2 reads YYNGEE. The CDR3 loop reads CASSVGLRGEDAGELFF. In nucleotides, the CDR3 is TGTGCCAGCAGCGTAGGATTGCGGGGGGAAGATGCCGGGGAGCTGTTTTTT. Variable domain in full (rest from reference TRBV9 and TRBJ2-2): DSGVTQTPKHLITATGQRVTLRCSPRSGDLSVYWYQQSLDQGLQFLIQYYNGEERAKGNILERFSAQQFPDLHSELNLSSLELGDSALYFCASSVGLRGEDAGELFFGEGSRLTVL.

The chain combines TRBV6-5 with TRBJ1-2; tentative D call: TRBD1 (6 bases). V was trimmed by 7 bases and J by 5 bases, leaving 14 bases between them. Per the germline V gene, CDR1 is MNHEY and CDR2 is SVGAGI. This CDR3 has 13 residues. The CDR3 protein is CASKKGTLYGYTF. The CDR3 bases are TGTGCCAGCAAAAAGGGGACACTTTATGGCTACACCTTC.

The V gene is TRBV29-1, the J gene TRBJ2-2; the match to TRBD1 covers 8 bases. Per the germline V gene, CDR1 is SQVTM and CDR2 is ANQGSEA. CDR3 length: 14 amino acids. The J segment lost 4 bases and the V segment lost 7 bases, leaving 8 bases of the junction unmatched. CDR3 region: CSAKGQGGTGELFF. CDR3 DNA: TGCAGCGCTAAAGGACAGGGAGGCACCGGGGAGCTGTTTTTT.

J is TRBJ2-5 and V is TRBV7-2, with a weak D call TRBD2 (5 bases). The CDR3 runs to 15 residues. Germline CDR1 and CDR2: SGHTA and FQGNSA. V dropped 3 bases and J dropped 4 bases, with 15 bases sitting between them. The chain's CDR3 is CASSFTREQSETQYF. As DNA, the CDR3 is TGTGCCAGCAGCTTTACGAGGGAGCAGTCAGAGACCCAGTACTTC.

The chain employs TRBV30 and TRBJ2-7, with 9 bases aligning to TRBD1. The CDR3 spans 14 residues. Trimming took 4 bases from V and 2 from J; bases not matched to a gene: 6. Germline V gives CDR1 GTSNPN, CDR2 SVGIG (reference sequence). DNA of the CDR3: TGTGCCTGGATGGGGGACAGGGCCCCCTACGAGCAGTACTTC. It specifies CAWMGDRAPYEQYF.

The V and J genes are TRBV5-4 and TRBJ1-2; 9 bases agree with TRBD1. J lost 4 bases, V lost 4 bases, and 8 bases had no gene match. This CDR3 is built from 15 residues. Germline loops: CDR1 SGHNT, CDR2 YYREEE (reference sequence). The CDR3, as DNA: TGTGCCAGCAGCCTCCCTGGACAGGGGCTCTATGGCTACACCTTC. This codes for CASSLPGQGLYGYTF. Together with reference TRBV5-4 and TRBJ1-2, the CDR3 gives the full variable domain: ETGVTQSPTHLIKTRGQQVTLRCSSQSGHNTVSWYQQALGQGPQFIFQYYREEENGRGNFPPRFSGLQFPNYSSELNVNALELDDSALYLCASSLPGQGLYGYTFGSGTRLTVV.

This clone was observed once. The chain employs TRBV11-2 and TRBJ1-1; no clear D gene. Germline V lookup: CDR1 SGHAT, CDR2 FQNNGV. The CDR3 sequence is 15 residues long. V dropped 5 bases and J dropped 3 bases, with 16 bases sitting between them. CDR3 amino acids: CASSILVLGYTEAFF. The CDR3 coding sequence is TGTGCCAGCAGCATCCTAGTCCTGGGTTACACTGAAGCTTTCTTT.

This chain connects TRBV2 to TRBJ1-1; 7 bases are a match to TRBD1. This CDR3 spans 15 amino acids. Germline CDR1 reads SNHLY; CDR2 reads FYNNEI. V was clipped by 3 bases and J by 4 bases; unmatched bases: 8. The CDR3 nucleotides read TGTGCCAGCAGTGACTGGACAGGCGTTACCACTGAAGCTTTCTTT. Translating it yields CASSDWTGVTTEAFF.

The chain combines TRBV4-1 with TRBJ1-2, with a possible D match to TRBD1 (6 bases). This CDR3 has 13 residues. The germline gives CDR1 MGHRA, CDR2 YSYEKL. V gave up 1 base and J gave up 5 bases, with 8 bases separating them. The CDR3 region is CASSQGTEYGYTF. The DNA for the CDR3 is TGCGCCAGCAGCCAAGGGACAGAATATGGCTACACCTTC.

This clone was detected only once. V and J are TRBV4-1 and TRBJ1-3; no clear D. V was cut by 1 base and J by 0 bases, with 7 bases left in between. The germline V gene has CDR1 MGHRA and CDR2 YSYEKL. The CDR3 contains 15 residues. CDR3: CASSQVVVSGNTIYF. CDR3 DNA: TGCGCCAGCAGCCAAGTCGTAGTCTCTGGAAACACCATATATTTT.

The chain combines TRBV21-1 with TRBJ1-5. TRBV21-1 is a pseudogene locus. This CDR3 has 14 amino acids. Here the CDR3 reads CASSKEGDNQPQHF. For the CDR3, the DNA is TGTGCCAGCAGCAAAGAGGGAGACAATCAGCCCCAGCATTTT.

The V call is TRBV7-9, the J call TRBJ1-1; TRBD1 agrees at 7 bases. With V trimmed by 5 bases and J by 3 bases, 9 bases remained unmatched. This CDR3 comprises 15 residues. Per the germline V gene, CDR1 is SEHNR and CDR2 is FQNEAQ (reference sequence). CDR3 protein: CASSQRQGMDTEAFF. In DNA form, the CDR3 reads TGTGCCAGCAGCCAAAGACAGGGAATGGACACTGAAGCTTTCTTT.

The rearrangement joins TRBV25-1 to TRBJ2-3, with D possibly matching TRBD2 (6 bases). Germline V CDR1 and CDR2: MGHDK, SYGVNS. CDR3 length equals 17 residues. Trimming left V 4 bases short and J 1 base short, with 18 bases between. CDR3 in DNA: TGTGCCAGCAGTGGCCAGAAAGGAGGGCCGGGCACAGATACGCAGTATTTT. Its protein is CASSGQKGGPGTDTQYF.

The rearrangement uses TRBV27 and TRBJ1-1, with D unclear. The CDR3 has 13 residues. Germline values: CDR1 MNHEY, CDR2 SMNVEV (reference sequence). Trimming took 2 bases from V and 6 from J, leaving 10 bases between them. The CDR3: CASSLILGAEAFF. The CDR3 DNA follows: TGTGCCAGCAGTTTAATACTCGGGGCTGAAGCTTTCTTT.

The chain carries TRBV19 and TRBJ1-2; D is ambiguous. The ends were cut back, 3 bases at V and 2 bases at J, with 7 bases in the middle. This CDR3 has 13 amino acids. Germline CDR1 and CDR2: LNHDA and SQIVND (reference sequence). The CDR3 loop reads CASSIGTNYGYTF. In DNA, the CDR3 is TGTGCCAGTAGTATTGGCACAAACTATGGCTACACCTTC.

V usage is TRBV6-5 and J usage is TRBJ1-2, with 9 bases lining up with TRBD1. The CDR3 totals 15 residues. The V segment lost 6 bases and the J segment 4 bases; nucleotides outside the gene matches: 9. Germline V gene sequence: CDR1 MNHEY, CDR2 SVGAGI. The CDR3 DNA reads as TGTGCCAGCAGCAGGACAGGGGACTTGACCTATGGCTACACCTTC. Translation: CASSRTGDLTYGYTF.

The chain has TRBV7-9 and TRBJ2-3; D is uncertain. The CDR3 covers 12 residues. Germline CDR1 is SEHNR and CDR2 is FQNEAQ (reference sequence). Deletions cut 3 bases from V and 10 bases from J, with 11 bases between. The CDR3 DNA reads TGTGCCAGCAGCTTTAGTCCAGGTGCGCAGTATTTT. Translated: CASSFSPGAQYF.

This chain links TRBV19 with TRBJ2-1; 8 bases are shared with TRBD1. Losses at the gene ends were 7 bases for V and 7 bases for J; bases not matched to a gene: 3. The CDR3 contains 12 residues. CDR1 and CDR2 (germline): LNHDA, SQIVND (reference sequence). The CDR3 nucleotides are TGTGCCAGTAAAGACAGGGGTAATGAGCAGTTCTTC. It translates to CASKDRGNEQFF.

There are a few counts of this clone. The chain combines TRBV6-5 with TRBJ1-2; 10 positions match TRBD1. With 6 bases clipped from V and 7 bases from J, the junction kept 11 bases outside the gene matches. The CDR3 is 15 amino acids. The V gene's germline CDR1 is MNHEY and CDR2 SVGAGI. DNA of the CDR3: TGTGCCAGCAGCGTTCCGGGACAGGGGCCTGTTGGCTACACCTTC. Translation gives CASSVPGQGPVGYTF.

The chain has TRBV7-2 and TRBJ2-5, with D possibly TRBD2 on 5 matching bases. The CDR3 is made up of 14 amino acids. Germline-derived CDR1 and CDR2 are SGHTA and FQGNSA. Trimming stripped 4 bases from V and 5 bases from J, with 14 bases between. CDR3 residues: CASSYQLSGETQYF. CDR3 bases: TGTGCCAGCAGCTACCAGTTATCGGGGGAGACCCAGTACTTC.

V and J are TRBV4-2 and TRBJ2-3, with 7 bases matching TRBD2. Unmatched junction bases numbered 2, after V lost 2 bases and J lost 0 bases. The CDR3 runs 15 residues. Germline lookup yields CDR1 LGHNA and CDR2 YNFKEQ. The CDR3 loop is CASSQSGASTDTQYF. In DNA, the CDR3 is TGTGCCAGCAGCCAAAGCGGGGCCAGCACAGATACGCAGTATTTT.

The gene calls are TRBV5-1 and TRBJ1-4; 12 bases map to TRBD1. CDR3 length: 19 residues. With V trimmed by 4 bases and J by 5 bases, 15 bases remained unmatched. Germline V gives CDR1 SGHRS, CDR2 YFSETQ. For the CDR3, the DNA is TGCGCCAGCAGCGTCTACGGGACAGGGGGCCCGGGCCCAAATGAAAAACTGTTTTTT. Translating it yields CASSVYGTGGPGPNEKLFF.

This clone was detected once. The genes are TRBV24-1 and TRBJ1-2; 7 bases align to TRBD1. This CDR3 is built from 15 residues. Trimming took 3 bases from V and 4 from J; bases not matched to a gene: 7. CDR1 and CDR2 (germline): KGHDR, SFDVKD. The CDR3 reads CATSDAGTAIYGYTF. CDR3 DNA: TGTGCCACCAGTGATGCCGGGACAGCCATCTATGGCTACACCTTC.

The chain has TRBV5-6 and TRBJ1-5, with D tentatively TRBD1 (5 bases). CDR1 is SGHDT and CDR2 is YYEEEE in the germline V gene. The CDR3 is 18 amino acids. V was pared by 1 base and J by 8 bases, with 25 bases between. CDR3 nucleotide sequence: TGTGCCAGCAGCTTGTGGTCCCAGGGCGAAGGCTGGTACGAGCCCCAGCATTTT. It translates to CASSLWSQGEGWYEPQHF.

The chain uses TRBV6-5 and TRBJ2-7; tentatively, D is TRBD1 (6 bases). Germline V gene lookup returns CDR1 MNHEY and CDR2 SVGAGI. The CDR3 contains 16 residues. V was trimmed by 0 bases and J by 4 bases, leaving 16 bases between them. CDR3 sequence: CASSYSGGPLLYEQYF. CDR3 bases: TGTGCCAGCAGTTACTCAGGGGGACCCCTCCTTTACGAGCAGTACTTC.

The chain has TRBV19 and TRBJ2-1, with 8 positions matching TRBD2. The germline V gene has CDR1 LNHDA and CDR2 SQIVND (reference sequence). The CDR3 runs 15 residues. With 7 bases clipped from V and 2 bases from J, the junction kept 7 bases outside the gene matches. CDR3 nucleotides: TGTGCCAGTAACCCGGGGGGGACCACCTACAATGAGCAGTTCTTC. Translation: CASNPGGTTYNEQFF. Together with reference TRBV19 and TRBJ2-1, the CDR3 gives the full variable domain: DGGITQSPKYLFRKEGQNVTLSCEQNLNHDAMYWYRQDPGQGLRLIYYSQIVNDFQKGDIAEGYSVSREKKESFPLTVTSAQKNPTAFYLCASNPGGTTYNEQFFGPGTRLTVL.